Sequencing of this TCR beta chain was carried out in a study of early T cells in non-severe SARS-CoV-2 infection. About the study: Chains stayed unpaired after sequencing of bulk RNA from unsorted whole blood.

With 5 bases removed from V and 10 bases from J, the gap between germline ends came to 23 bases. This CDR3 contains 16 residues. Germline CDR1 and CDR2: SGHTA and FQGNSA. Study-level results: Anti-spike CD8 responses were favored in VDJdb matching, and private and CD4 specificities were missed.

Researchers tagged individual cDNA molecules with unique molecular identifiers. TCRdb recomputed calls from the 5' RACE reads with MiXCR, one row per CDR3 protein. The table has roughly 45,000 distinct CDR3 sequences, 12% seen once. At least ten counts were recorded for this clonotype. The target antigen is unknown. This clonotype was obtained from an adult who was a healthcare worker with PCR-confirmed SARS-CoV-2 infection or an uninfected control (not recorded which). The gene calls are TRBV7-2 and TRBJ1-4, with a possible D match to TRBD1 (5 bases). Material: whole blood. The CDR3 sequence: CASSESSGTGGRKLFF. DNA for the CDR3: TGTGCCAGCAGCGAATCATCCGGGACGGGCGGGCGAAAACTGTTTTTT. Using reference TRBV7-2 and TRBJ1-4 for the parts outside the CDR3, the full variable domain is GAGVSQSPSNKVTEKGKDVELRCDPISGHTALYWYRQSLGQGLEFLIYFQGNSAPDKSGLPSDRFSAERTGGSVSTLTIQRTQQEDSAVYLCASSESSGTGGRKLFFGSGTQLSVL.